This T cell receptor beta chain came from a study of memory CD4+ T cells and cytomegalovirus serostatus. Looking at the study overall: This sample comes from healthy Belgian adults, fewer than ten CMV seropositive, approximately 22 seronegative.

Concerning this clone itself: The germline gene is not matched at one end of the junction; a read error may be the cause.

The table came from immunoSEQ multiplex PCR; TCRdb's copy has only in-frame clones and leaves some out. The sample gives under 85,000 clones, around 82% of which show up once; 2.5% to 3% is in the top ten. The sort gate was single viable CD3+CD4+CD8-CD45RO+ cells for memory CD4+ T cells. Serostatus was set by detecting CMV pp150, pp28, p38, p52 IgG. CDR3 length: 14 residues. Germline loops: CDR1 SNHLY, CDR2 FYNNEI. The TCR was taken from an adult in good health and CMV-seropositive. The source material was memory CD4+ T cells from blood. The rearrangement links TRBV2 to TRBJ1-2; possibly TRBD1 for D (6 bases). CDR3 amino acids: CATSAGGLDYGYTF. In nucleotides, the CDR3 is TGTGCCACCAGTGCGGGGGGGCTGGACTATGGCTACACCTTC.